The 10 T cell receptor beta chains presented below share a single source sample, sequenced in a study of shared clonotypes between healthy human individuals. Sequenced by immunoSEQ multiplex PCR; TCRdb stores in-frame clones only, minus some. The table lists some 200,000 clones, 60% to 70% of them singletons. Sequencing was done on a sample of memory CD4+ T cells sorted from blood. The subset here: CD45RA-negative fraction. The source is a young man in good health.

This clone showed up just a few times. V usage is TRBV6-6 and J usage is TRBJ2-6, with D hard to call. Per germline, CDR1 MNHNY and CDR2 SVGAGI (reference sequence). CDR3 length: 15 amino acids. The V gene lost 6 bases and the J gene lost 0 bases, with 9 bases spanning the gap. The CDR3 reads CASSPMNSGANVLTF. For the CDR3, the DNA is TGTGCCAGCAGCCCAATGAACTCTGGGGCCAACGTCCTGACTTTC.

The rearrangement links TRBV2 to TRBJ2-1; D possibly matches TRBD1 or TRBD2 (5 bases each). The V end lost 3 bases, the J end lost 6 bases, and 15 bases lay between the germline ends. This CDR3 has 15 residues. CDR1 is SNHLY, CDR2 FYNNEI, per germline. CDR3 nucleotide sequence: TGTGCCAGCAGTGATGGGGGTTCTTTTGTCAATGAGCAGTTCTTC. Translating it yields CASSDGGSFVNEQFF.

The chain carries TRBV28 and TRBJ1-2; no definite D call. Looked up from germline, CDR1 is MDHEN and CDR2 is SYDVKM. Trimming cost V 6 bases and J 8 bases, with 22 bases left between them. This CDR3 has 15 residues. CDR3 protein: CASRPGSSVFRGYTF. The CDR3 nucleotides read TGTGCCAGCAGGCCGGGCTCTTCGGTTTTTCGGGGCTACACCTTC.

Concerning this clone itself: A single base separates this from a much larger clone, so it may be a read error. This specimen includes other DNA sequences encoding the same CDR3. V gene TRBV7-9 combines with J gene TRBJ2-1, with D perhaps TRBD1 or TRBD2 (5 bases each). The CDR3 has 16 residues. V lost 5 bases to trimming and J lost 1 base, with 15 bases between them. Germline CDR1 reads SEHNR; CDR2 reads FQNEAQ (reference sequence). The CDR3 protein is CASSLWGMGSYNEQFF. In DNA, the CDR3 is TGTGCCAGCAGCCTTTGGGGGATGGGTTCCTACAATGAGCAGTTCTTC.

This clone was recorded at least ten times. The rearrangement links TRBV20-1 to TRBJ2-5; D uncertain. The CDR3 spans 11 residues. Deletions cut 2 bases from V and 6 bases from J, with 7 bases between. CDR1 is DFQATT, CDR2 SNEGSKA, per germline (reference sequence). This CDR3 reads CSARHQKTQYF. CDR3 DNA: TGCAGTGCTAGACATCAGAAGACCCAGTACTTC.

The chain is built from TRBV28 and TRBJ1-4; TRBD1 might be the D (5 bases). The CDR3 runs to 14 residues. The V gene lost 6 bases and the J gene lost 8 bases, with 16 bases spanning the gap. Germline lookup yields CDR1 MDHEN and CDR2 SYDVKM. The CDR3 spells CASSETLRGEKLFF. Here the CDR3 DNA reads TGTGCCAGCAGCGAGACCTTACGGGGGGAAAAACTGTTTTTT.

Here the CDR3 DNA reads TGTGCCAGCACAGGGTCCCAGGGGCTATACGAGCAGTACTTC. As protein: CASTGSQGLYEQYF. This chain connects TRBV6-1 to TRBJ2-7; D is perhaps TRBD1 (6 bases). From germline, CDR1 is MNHNS and CDR2 SASEGT. V was clipped by 7 bases and J by 4 bases, with 17 bases between them. The CDR3 has 14 residues.

The chain links TRBV7-2 to TRBJ2-3; no reliable D call. Trimming removed 1 base at V and 3 bases at J, with 5 bases between. Looked up from germline, CDR1 is SGHTA and CDR2 is FQGNSA. This CDR3 is 13 amino acids long. CDR3 region: CASSLVRTDTQYF. CDR3 nucleotide sequence: TGTGCCAGCAGCTTAGTGCGAACAGATACGCAGTATTTT.

The chain employs TRBV19 and TRBJ2-1; TRBD2 might be the D (6 bases). Germline assignment: CDR1 LNHDA and CDR2 SQIVND (reference sequence). The germline V and J ends were trimmed by 4 bases and 12 bases, with 19 bases remaining between them. CDR3 length: 14 amino acids. CDR3 DNA sequence: TGTGCCAGTAGTAGTCGAGGAGCCTTGGGGGGGCAGTTCTTC. Translated, it gives CASSSRGALGGQFF.

The rearrangement joins TRBV2 to TRBJ1-1, with D hard to call. The CDR3 consists of 13 residues. Germline-derived CDR1 and CDR2 are SNHLY and FYNNEI. V lost 7 bases to trimming and J lost 0 bases, with 9 bases between them. The CDR3 here is CASNSLMNTEAFF. CDR3 nucleotide sequence: TGTGCCAGCAACAGTTTAATGAACACTGAAGCTTTCTTT.